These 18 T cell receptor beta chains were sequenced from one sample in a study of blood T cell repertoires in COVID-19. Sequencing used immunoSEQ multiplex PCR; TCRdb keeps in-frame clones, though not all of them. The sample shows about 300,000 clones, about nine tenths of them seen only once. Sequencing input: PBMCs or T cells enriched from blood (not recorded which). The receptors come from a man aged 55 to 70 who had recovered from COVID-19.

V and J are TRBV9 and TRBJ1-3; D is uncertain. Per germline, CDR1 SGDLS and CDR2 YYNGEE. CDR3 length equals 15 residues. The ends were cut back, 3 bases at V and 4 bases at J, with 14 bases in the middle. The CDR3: CASSAELRYGNTIYF. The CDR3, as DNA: TGTGCCAGCAGCGCTGAGCTCCGGTACGGAAACACCATATATTTT.

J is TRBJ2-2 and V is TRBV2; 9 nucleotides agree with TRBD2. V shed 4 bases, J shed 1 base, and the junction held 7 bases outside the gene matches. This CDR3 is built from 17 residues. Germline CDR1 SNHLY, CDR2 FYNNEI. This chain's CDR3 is CASSVSREGLNTGELFF. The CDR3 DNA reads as TGTGCCAGCAGTGTTTCGCGGGAGGGCTTGAACACCGGGGAGCTGTTTTTT.

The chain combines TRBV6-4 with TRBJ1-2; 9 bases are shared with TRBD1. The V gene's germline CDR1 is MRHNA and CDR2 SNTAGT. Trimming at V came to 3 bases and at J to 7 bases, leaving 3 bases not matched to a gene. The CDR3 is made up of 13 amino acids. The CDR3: CASSEQGATGYTF. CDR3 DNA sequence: TGTGCCAGCAGTGAACAGGGGGCGACTGGCTACACCTTC.

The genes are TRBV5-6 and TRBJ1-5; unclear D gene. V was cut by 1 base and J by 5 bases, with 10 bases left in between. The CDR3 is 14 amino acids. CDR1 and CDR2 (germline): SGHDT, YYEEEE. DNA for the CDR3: TGTGCCAGCAGCTTGTCCCCAGGATATCAGCCCCAGCATTTT. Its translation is CASSLSPGYQPQHF.

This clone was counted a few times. In DNA, the CDR3 is TGTGCCAGTAGTATAACCCCCGGCGGGCCCGGGGAGCTGTTTTTT. This sequence encodes CASSITPGGPGELFF. V is TRBV19 and J is TRBJ2-2; possibly TRBD2 for D (5 bases). Germline V gives CDR1 LNHDA, CDR2 SQIVND (reference sequence). Trimming took 2 bases from V and 6 from J, leaving 13 bases between them. The CDR3 extends over 15 amino acids.

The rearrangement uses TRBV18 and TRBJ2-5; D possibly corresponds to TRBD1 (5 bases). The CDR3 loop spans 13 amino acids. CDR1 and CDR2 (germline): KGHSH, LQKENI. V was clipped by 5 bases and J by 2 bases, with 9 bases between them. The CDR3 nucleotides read TGTGCCAGCTCAAGTACAGGTCAAGAGACCCAGTACTTC. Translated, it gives CASSSTGQETQYF.

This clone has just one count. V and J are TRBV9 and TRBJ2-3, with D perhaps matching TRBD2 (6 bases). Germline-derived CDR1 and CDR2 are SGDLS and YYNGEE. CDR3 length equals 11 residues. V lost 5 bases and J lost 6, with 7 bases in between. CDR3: CASSGGDTQYF. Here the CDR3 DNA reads TGTGCCAGCAGTGGGGGGGATACGCAGTATTTT.

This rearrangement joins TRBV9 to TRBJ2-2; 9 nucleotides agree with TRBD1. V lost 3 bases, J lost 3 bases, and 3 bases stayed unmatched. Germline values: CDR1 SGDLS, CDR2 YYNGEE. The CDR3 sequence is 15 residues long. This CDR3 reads CASSERTGDTGELFF. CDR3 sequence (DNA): TGTGCCAGCAGCGAGAGGACAGGGGACACCGGGGAGCTGTTTTTT.

CDR3 sequence: CASLRQGSEQYF. The DNA of the CDR3 is TGTGCCAGCCTAAGACAGGGGAGCGAGCAGTACTTC. The chain links TRBV2 to TRBJ2-7; 8 bases agree with TRBD1. CDR1 and CDR2 (germline): SNHLY, FYNNEI. The CDR3 contains 12 residues. Trimming removed 8 bases from V and 6 bases from J; junction bases left unmatched: 6.

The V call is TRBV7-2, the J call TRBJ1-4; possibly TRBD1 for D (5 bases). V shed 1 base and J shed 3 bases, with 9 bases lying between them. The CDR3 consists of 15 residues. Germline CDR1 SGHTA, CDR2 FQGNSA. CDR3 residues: CASSLVGGANEKLFF. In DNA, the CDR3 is TGTGCCAGCAGCTTAGTCGGGGGGGCTAATGAAAAACTGTTTTTT.

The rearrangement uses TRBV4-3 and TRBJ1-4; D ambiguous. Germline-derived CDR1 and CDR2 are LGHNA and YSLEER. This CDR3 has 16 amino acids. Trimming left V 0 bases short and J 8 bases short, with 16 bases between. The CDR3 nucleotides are TGCGCCAGCAGCCAAGAATTCGCGGGTTTAGAAGAAAAACTGTTTTTT. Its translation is CASSQEFAGLEEKLFF.

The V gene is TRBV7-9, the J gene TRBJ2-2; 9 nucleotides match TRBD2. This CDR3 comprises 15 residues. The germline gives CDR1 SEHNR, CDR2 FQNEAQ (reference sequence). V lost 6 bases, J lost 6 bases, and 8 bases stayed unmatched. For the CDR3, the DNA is TGTGCCAGCAGTTATAGCGGGAGCCCGGCCGGGGAGCTGTTTTTT. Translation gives CASSYSGSPAGELFF.

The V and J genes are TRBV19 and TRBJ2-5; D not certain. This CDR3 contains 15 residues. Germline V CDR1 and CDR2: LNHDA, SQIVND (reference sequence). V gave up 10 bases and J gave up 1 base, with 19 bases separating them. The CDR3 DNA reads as TGTGCCACCAGTCCCGCACCCCCTGCCCAAGAGACCCAGTACTTC. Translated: CATSPAPPAQETQYF.

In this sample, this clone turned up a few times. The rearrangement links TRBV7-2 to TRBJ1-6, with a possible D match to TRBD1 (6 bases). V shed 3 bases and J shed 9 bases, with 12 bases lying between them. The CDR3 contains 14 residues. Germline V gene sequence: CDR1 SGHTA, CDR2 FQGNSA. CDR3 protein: CASSFRTVSSPLHF. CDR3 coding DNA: TGTGCCAGCAGCTTCCGGACAGTTAGTTCACCCCTCCACTTT.

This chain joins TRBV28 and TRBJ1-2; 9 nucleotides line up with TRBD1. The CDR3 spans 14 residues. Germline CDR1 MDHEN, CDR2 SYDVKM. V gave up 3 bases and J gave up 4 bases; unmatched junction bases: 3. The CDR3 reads CASSFGTGRYGYTF. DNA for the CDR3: TGTGCCAGCAGTTTCGGGACAGGGCGCTATGGCTACACCTTC.

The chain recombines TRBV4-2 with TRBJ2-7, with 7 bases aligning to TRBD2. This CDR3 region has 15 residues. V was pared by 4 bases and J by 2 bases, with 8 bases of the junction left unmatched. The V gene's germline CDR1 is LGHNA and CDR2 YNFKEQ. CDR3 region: CASSPLAAATYEQYF. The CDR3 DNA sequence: TGTGCCAGCAGCCCGCTAGCGGCCGCCACCTACGAGCAGTACTTC.

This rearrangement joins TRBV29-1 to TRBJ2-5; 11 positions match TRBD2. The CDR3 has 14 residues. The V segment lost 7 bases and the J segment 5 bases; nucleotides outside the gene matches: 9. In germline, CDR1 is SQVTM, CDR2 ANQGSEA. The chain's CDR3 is CSDTGLAVWETQYF. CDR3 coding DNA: TGCAGCGATACGGGACTAGCGGTTTGGGAGACCCAGTACTTC.

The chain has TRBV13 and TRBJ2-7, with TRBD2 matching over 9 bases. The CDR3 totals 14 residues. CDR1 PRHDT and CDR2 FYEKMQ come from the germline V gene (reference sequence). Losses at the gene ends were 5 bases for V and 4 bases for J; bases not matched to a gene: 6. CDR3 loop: CASSKGLAYYEQYF. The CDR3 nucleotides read TGTGCCAGCAGCAAGGGACTAGCATATTACGAGCAGTACTTC.